One sample yielded the 3 T cell receptor beta chains listed below, sequenced in a study of blood T cell repertoires in COVID-19. The table came from immunoSEQ multiplex PCR; TCRdb's copy has only in-frame clones and leaves some out. The sample lists around 220,000 clones; 75% to 95% were seen once. The sample consisted of PBMCs or T cells enriched from blood (not recorded which). These receptors came from a woman under 30 who had recovered from COVID-19.

J is TRBJ2-1 and V is TRBV6-5, with 7 nucleotides matching TRBD1. CDR1 MNHEY and CDR2 SVGAGI come from the germline V gene. The junction had 9 bases not matched to a gene; V was cut back by 6 bases and J by 10 bases. This CDR3 region has 13 residues. The DNA of the CDR3 is TGTGCCAGCAGCCTAGATACAGGGGTCGAGCAGTTCTTC. This translates into CASSLDTGVEQFF.

The V gene is TRBV5-6, the J gene TRBJ1-5, with 8 positions matching TRBD1. The germline V gene encodes CDR1 SGHDT and CDR2 YYEEEE. The V gene end was trimmed by 4 bases and the J gene end by 5 bases; junction bases not matched to a gene: 11. This CDR3 has 16 amino acids. CDR3 nucleotide sequence: TGTGCCAGCAGCAGAATAGGACAGGGAAGGGATCAGCCCCAGCATTTT. Translating it yields CASSRIGQGRDQPQHF.

This clone was detected once. The rearrangement joins TRBV24-1 to TRBJ2-1; the D is unclear. Germline values: CDR1 KGHDR, CDR2 SFDVKD. This CDR3 has 11 residues. Trimming shortened V by 2 bases and J by 9 bases, and 4 bases separated the two germline ends. Here the CDR3 DNA reads TGTGCCACCAGTGATTACGGTGAGCAGTTCTTC. Its translation: CATSDYGEQFF.